One sample yielded the 18 T cell receptor beta chains listed below, sequenced in a study of response to subunit inactivated influenza vaccine. Using its own MiXCR run on the RT-PCR reads, TCRdb lists one record per CDR3 protein. The table has 550,000 to 650,000 distinct CDR3 sequences, approximately 12% seen once. The sample in question was PBMCs from blood, obtained on the day of vaccination. The receptors shown here come from a man between 50 and 59 years old who received an inactivated influenza vaccine.

The V call is TRBV2, the J call TRBJ2-1, with 8 bases that match TRBD2. From germline, CDR1 is SNHLY and CDR2 FYNNEI. This CDR3 has 13 amino acids. V was pared by 7 bases and J by 6 bases, with 5 bases of the junction left unmatched. As DNA, the CDR3 is TGTGCCAGCAACGGACTAGCTGGCAATGAGCAGTTCTTC. Translation: CASNGLAGNEQFF.

The chain links TRBV29-1 to TRBJ1-1, with D possibly TRBD1 on 6 matching bases. Germline V gene lookup returns CDR1 SQVTM and CDR2 ANQGSEA. The CDR3 spans 13 residues. The germline V and J ends were trimmed by 5 bases and 0 bases, with 10 bases remaining between them. This CDR3 reads CSVSGALNTEAFF. The DNA of the CDR3 is TGCAGCGTTTCAGGGGCGCTGAACACTGAAGCTTTCTTT.

This rearrangement joins TRBV29-1 to TRBJ2-3; D ambiguous. CDR1 is SQVTM, CDR2 ANQGSEA, per germline. V was clipped by 5 bases and J by 3 bases, with 12 bases between them. This CDR3 contains 13 residues. The CDR3, as DNA: TGCAGCGTTCGCCCCCGGTTAACAGATACGCAGTATTTT. The encoded protein is CSVRPRLTDTQYF.

The chain uses TRBV9 and TRBJ2-7, with D tentatively TRBD1 (6 bases). Germline values: CDR1 SGDLS, CDR2 YYNGEE. V shed 3 bases and J shed 0 bases, with 13 bases lying between them. The CDR3 consists of 15 residues. The CDR3 DNA follows: TGTGCCAGCAGCGAGACGGGACATCCCTCCTACGAGCAGTACTTC. The encoded protein is CASSETGHPSYEQYF. The full variable domain, with the rest looked up from reference TRBV9 and TRBJ2-7, is DSGVTQTPKHLITATGQRVTLRCSPRSGDLSVYWYQQSLDQGLQFLIQYYNGEERAKGNILERFSAQQFPDLHSELNLSSLELGDSALYFCASSETGHPSYEQYFGPGTRLTVT.

The CDR3 is CSARPQAPRSYEQYF. Written as DNA, the CDR3 is TGCAGTGCTAGACCACAGGCCCCACGGTCCTACGAGCAGTACTTC. The chain is built from TRBV20-1 and TRBJ2-7; a weak D match, TRBD1 (5 bases). The germline V gene encodes CDR1 DFQATT and CDR2 SNEGSKA (reference sequence). V shed 2 bases and J shed 1 base, with 15 bases lying between them. The CDR3 covers 15 residues.

This clonotype has just a few counts. V and J are TRBV20-1 and TRBJ1-2, with 8 bases fitting TRBD1. After removal of 0 bases from V and 2 bases from J, the junction contained 8 bases not matched to a gene. Germline V gene sequence: CDR1 DFQATT, CDR2 SNEGSKA (reference sequence). There are 16 residues in the CDR3. The CDR3 here is CSAREVRGRRNYGYTF. The CDR3 DNA follows: TGCAGTGCTAGAGAAGTCAGGGGGCGGAGGAACTATGGCTACACCTTC.

This chain connects TRBV24-1 to TRBJ2-3; D gene uncertain. Looked up from germline, CDR1 is KGHDR and CDR2 is SFDVKD. Deletions cut 3 bases from V and 7 bases from J, with 7 bases between. There are 12 residues in the CDR3. The CDR3 is CATSDRHNTQYF. The CDR3 DNA reads TGTGCCACCAGTGATAGGCACAATACGCAGTATTTT.

This clonotype was seen a handful of times. This rearrangement joins TRBV5-1 to TRBJ2-3, with 7 bases lining up with TRBD1. V gave up 0 bases and J gave up 0 bases; unmatched junction bases: 7. CDR1 is SGHRS, CDR2 YFSETQ, per germline. The CDR3 is 17 residues long. CDR3 residues: CASSLAVGTASTDTQYF. The CDR3 nucleotides are TGCGCCAGCAGCTTGGCCGTCGGGACAGCTAGCACAGATACGCAGTATTTT.

This clonotype was seen a few times. V usage is TRBV20-1 and J usage is TRBJ2-7; D perhaps matches TRBD1 (6 bases). This CDR3 contains 13 residues. V lost 2 bases and J 3 bases, leaving 11 bases between the germline ends. Germline V gene data show CDR1 as DFQATT and CDR2 as SNEGSKA (reference sequence). In DNA, the CDR3 is TGCAGTGCTAGAAACGAAGGGGGCTACGAGCAGTACTTC. This gives the protein CSARNEGGYEQYF.

In its sample, this clonotype was seen a few times. The chain has TRBV4-3 and TRBJ2-3; no firm D call. The CDR3 totals 17 residues. Trimming took off 1 base at V and 2 bases at J, with 16 bases between the two ends. Germline V lookup: CDR1 LGHNA, CDR2 YSLEER. CDR3 sequence reads: CASSQASWADSTDTQYF. The CDR3 coding sequence is TGCGCCAGCAGCCAAGCCAGCTGGGCAGATTCCACAGATACGCAGTATTTT.

The rearrangement links TRBV28 to TRBJ1-4; the D gene is possibly TRBD1 (6 bases). The CDR3 consists of 14 residues. From germline, CDR1 is MDHEN and CDR2 SYDVKM. V lost 5 bases, J lost 12 bases, and 19 bases lay in between. The CDR3 spells CASSLRGSGDELFF. The CDR3 DNA reads TGTGCCAGCAGTCTCAGGGGTTCGGGGGATGAACTGTTTTTT.

This rearrangement joins TRBV3-1 to TRBJ1-1; possibly TRBD1 for D (6 bases). Germline V CDR1 and CDR2: LGHDT, YNNKEL (reference sequence). V lost 3 bases to trimming and J lost 9 bases, with 11 bases between them. CDR3 length: 12 residues. The CDR3 nucleotides read TGTGCCAGCAGCCAGTCCCGGGACAAAGCTTTCTTT. It is translated as CASSQSRDKAFF.

This clonotype was seen a few times. V usage is TRBV29-1 and J usage is TRBJ2-7, with 7 bases matching TRBD2. This CDR3 contains 13 residues. Trimming took 5 bases from V and 1 from J; bases not matched to a gene: 5. Germline V CDR1 and CDR2: SQVTM, ANQGSEA. The CDR3 DNA is TGCAGCGTTAGAGACGGGGGGTCCTACGAGCAGTACTTC. This encodes CSVRDGGSYEQYF.

This clonotype was counted a few times. The J gene is TRBJ1-4, the V gene TRBV7-8, with D tentatively TRBD1 (6 bases). The V end lost 5 bases, the J end lost 0 bases, and 10 bases lay between the germline ends. The germline V gene encodes CDR1 SGHVS and CDR2 FQNEAQ. The CDR3 has 15 residues. This chain's CDR3 is CASSKTGATNEKLFF. The CDR3 DNA reads TGTGCCAGCAGCAAGACAGGAGCAACTAATGAAAAACTGTTTTTT. Variable domain in full (rest from reference TRBV7-8 and TRBJ1-4): GAGVSQSPRYKVAKRGQDVALRCDPISGHVSLFWYQQALGQGPEFLTYFQNEAQLDKSGLPSDRFFAERPEGSVSTLKIQRTQQEDSAVYLCASSKTGATNEKLFFGSGTQLSVL.

This clonotype has at least ten counts. The chain couples TRBV29-1 to TRBJ1-1; D gene ambiguous. The CDR3 length is 14 residues. From germline, CDR1 is SQVTM and CDR2 ANQGSEA. Trimming stripped 5 bases from V and 3 bases from J, with 16 bases between. CDR3 in DNA: TGCAGCGTTTGTTGGGAGGGCGGTGACACTGAAGCTTTCTTT. Its protein product is CSVCWEGGDTEAFF.

The chain recombines TRBV20-1 with TRBJ2-2, with TRBD2 matching over 9 bases. CDR3 length equals 17 residues. Trimming cost V 1 base and J 5 bases; bases outside gene matches: 11. CDR1 and CDR2 from the germline V gene are DFQATT and SNEGSKA (reference sequence). CDR3 nucleotide sequence: TGCAGTGCTAGAGCTATGATAGCGGGAGAGGGGACCGGGGAGCTGTTTTTT. This sequence encodes CSARAMIAGEGTGELFF.

The V gene is TRBV28, the J gene TRBJ2-5; TRBD2 matches 12 bases. The CDR3 has 17 amino acids. The germline gives CDR1 MDHEN, CDR2 SYDVKM. Trimming took 3 bases from V and 13 from J; bases not matched to a gene: 18. This chain's CDR3 is CASSFSNPGLAGRRRYF. The CDR3, as DNA: TGTGCCAGCAGTTTCTCGAATCCGGGACTAGCGGGCCGCCGGCGGTACTTC. Full variable domain (missing parts from reference TRBV28 and TRBJ2-5): DVKVTQSSRYLVKRTGEKVFLECVQDMDHENMFWYRQDPGLGLRLIYFSYDVKMKEKGDIPEGYSVSREKKERFSLILESASTNQTSMYLCASSFSNPGLAGRRRYFGPGTRLLVL.

This clonotype turned up a few times. The CDR3: CASSFSFGGNTEAFF. The CDR3 DNA reads as TGCGCCAGCAGCTTTTCCTTCGGAGGTAACACTGAAGCTTTCTTT. This chain joins TRBV5-1 and TRBJ1-1; D not certain. The germline V gene encodes CDR1 SGHRS and CDR2 YFSETQ. V lost 2 bases, J lost 2 bases, and 13 bases lay in between. CDR3 length equals 15 residues.